This T cell receptor (beta chain) originates from a study of blood T cell repertoires in COVID-19. Study as a whole: Some COVID-19 samples were acute and others convalescent; all came from the United States, Italy and Spain. Sample material is recorded as cDNA or gDNA derived from T cells, B-cell-depleted T cells, or PBMCs.

There are a few counts of this clone. Per the original data handling: Nucleated cell number was recorded as an estimate derived from reference gene primer amplification. Measured with immunoSEQ multiplex PCR; TCRdb has only the in-frame clones, and not every one. The V and J calls and the clone size are those of that table, but D and trimming were determined from the DNA. The sample carries about 150,000 clones, approximately 73% recorded once. Sequencing input: peripheral blood. This receptor was obtained from a woman of 80 years or more with acute or convalescent COVID-19.

The CDR3 nucleotides are TGCGCCAGCAGCCAAGGGGGCGTAGAGACCCAGTACTTC. Protein sequence: CASSQGGVETQYF. The chain carries TRBV4-1 and TRBJ2-5, with a weak D call TRBD1 (5 bases). CDR3 length: 13 residues. Germline V lookup: CDR1 MGHRA, CDR2 YSYEKL. Trimming took 1 base from V and 4 from J, leaving 7 bases between them.